The source of this TCR beta chain is a study of T cell responses to AZD1222 COVID-19 vaccine. The trim removed 2 bases at V and 2 bases at J, leaving 5 bases unmatched. Germline V gives CDR1 MNHNS, CDR2 SASEGT. The CDR3 contains 15 residues. This clone was counted a few times. Libraries were prepared by immunoSEQ multiplex PCR; TCRdb keeps only in-frame clonotypes and omits some of them. The data show about 140,000 clones, 85% to 90% seen once. V and J are TRBV6-1 and TRBJ1-2, with TRBD1 matching 7 bases. Sequencing used peripheral blood, obtained 28 days after the second AZD1222 dose. The TCR sequence derives from an adult who received the AZD1222 COVID-19 vaccine. CDR3 sequence: CASSERVRGNYGYTF. CDR3 in DNA: TGTGCCAGCAGTGAACGGGTCAGGGGGAACTATGGCTACACCTTC.